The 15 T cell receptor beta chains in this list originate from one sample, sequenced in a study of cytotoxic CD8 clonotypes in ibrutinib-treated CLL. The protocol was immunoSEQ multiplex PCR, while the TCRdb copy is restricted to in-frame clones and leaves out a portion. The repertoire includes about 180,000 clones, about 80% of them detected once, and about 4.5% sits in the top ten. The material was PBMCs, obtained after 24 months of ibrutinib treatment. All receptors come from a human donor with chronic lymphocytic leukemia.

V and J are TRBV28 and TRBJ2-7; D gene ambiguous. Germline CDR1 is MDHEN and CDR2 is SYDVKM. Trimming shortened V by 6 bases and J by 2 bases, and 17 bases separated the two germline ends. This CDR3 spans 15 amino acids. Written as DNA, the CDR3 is TGTGCCAGCAGCCCTGGACGGAACCGACCCTACGAGCAGTACTTC. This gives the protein CASSPGRNRPYEQYF. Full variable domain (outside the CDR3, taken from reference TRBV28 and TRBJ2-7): DVKVTQSSRYLVKRTGEKVFLECVQDMDHENMFWYRQDPGLGLRLIYFSYDVKMKEKGDIPEGYSVSREKKERFSLILESASTNQTSMYLCASSPGRNRPYEQYFGPGTRLTVT.

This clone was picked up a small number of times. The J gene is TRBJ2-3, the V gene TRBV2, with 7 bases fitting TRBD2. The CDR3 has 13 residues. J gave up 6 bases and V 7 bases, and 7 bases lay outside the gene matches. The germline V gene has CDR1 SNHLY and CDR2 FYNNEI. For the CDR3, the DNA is TGTGCCAGCAATCGGGACTATGGGGATACGCAGTATTTT. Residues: CASNRDYGDTQYF.

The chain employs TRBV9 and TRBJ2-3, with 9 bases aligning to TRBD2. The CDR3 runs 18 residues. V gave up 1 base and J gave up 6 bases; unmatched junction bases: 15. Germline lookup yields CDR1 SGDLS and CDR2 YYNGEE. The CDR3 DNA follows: TGTGCCAGCAGCGTAAGCCCCCAGCAAGCGGGAGGTGGGGATACGCAGTATTTT. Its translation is CASSVSPQQAGGGDTQYF.

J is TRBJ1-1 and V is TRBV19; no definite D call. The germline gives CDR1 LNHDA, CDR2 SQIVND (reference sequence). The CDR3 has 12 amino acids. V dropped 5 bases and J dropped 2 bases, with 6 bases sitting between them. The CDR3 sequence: CASSSRNTEAFF. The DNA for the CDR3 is TGTGCCAGTAGTTCGAGAAACACTGAAGCTTTCTTT.

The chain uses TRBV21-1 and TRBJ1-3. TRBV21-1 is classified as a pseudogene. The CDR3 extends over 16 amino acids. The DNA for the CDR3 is TGTGCCAGCAGCAAATTACTGGGGAGCTCTGGAAACACCATATATTTT. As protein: CASSKLLGSSGNTIYF.

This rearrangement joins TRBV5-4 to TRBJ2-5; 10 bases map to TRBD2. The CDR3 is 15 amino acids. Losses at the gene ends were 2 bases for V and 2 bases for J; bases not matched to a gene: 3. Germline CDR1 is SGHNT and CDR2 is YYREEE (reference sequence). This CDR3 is CASSFSGRGQETQYF. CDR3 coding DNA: TGTGCCAGCAGCTTCAGCGGGAGGGGACAAGAGACCCAGTACTTC.

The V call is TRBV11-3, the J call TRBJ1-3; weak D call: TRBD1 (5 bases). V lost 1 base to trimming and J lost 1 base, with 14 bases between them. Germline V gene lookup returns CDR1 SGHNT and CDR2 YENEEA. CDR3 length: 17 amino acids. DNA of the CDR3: TGTGCCAGCAGCTTAGGTGTCTTTCGGGGGTCTGGAAACACCATATATTTT. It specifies CASSLGVFRGSGNTIYF.

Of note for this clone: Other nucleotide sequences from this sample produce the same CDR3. In DNA form, the CDR3 reads TGTGCCAGCAGTTCCCAGGGTTCCGGGGCCAACGTCCTGACTTTC. Translation gives CASSSQGSGANVLTF. This chain links TRBV27 with TRBJ2-6, with D perhaps TRBD1 (5 bases). Per germline, CDR1 MNHEY and CDR2 SMNVEV (reference sequence). Trimming shortened V by 4 bases and J by 4 bases, and 11 bases separated the two germline ends. This CDR3 region has 15 residues.

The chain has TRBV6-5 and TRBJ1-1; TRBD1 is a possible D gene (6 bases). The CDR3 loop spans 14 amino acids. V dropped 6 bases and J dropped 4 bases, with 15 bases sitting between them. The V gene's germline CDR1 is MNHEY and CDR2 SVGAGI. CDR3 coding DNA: TGTGCCAGCAGATCACAGGGCCTATTCACTGAAGCTTTCTTT. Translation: CASRSQGLFTEAFF.

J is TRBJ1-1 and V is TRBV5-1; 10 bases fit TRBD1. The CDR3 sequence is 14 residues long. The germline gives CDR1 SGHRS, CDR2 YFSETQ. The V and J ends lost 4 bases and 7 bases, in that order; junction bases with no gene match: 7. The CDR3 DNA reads TGCGCCAGCAGCGGAGGACAGGGGGTGGTTGAAGCTTTCTTT. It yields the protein CASSGGQGVVEAFF.

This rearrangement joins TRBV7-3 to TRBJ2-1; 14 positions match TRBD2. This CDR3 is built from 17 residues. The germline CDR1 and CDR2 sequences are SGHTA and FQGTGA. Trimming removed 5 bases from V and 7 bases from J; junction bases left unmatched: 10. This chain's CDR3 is CASSHSRLAGGLNEQFF. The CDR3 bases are TGTGCCAGCAGCCACTCTCGACTAGCGGGAGGGTTGAATGAGCAGTTCTTC.

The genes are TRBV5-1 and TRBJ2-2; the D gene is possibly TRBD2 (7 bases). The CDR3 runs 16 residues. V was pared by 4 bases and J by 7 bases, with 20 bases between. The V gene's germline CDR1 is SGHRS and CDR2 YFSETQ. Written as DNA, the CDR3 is TGCGCCAGCAGCCCTGGGGGGGCAGGGACGGTCGGGGAGCTGTTTTTT. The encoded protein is CASSPGGAGTVGELFF. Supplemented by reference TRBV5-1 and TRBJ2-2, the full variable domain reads KAGVTQTPRYLIKTRGQQVTLSCSPISGHRSVSWYQQTPGQGLQFLFEYFSETQRNKGNFPGRFSGRQFSNSRSEMNVSTLELGDSALYLCASSPGGAGTVGELFFGEGSRLTVL.

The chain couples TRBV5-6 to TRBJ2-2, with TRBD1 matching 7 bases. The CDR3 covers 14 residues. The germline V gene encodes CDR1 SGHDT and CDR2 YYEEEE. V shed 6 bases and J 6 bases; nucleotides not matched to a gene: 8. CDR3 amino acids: CASKETGTPGELFF. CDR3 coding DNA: TGTGCCAGCAAGGAGACAGGGACGCCCGGGGAGCTGTTTTTT.

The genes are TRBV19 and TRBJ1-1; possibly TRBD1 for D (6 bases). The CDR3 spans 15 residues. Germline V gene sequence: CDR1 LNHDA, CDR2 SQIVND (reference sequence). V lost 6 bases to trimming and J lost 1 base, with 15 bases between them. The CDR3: CASSQPGQRNTEAFF. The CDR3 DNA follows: TGTGCCAGTAGCCAACCCGGACAGAGGAACACTGAAGCTTTCTTT.

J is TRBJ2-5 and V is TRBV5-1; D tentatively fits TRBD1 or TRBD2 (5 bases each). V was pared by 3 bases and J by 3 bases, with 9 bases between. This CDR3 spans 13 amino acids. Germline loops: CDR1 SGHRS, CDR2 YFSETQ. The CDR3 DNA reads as TGCGCCAGCAGCTACCGGGGCGAAGAGACCCAGTACTTC. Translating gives CASSYRGEETQYF.